The clone carrying this T cell receptor beta chain was seen repeatedly, ten times or more. Its cognate antigen is unknown. The data stem from a study of T-cell reconstitution after alpha-beta-depleted transplantation in children. Points from the study as a whole: Some patients owed their high day-60 TCRbeta diversity to surviving recipient T cells and thymic progenitors. It was newly produced T cells that mostly accounted for T-cell counts and diversity one year after transplant. Reportedly, alpha-beta T cells present about two months post-transplant originated from several hundred expanded clones of graft origin.

A library of TCRbeta sequences, prepared with unique molecular identifiers, was generated. TCRdb re-derived calls from the PCR reads in MiXCR, one entry per CDR3 protein. The repertoire holds 200,000 to 250,000 distinct CDR3 sequences, with approximately 6.3% as singletons. V was shortened by 5 bases and J by 5 bases, with 17 bases between the two germline ends. This CDR3 is 15 amino acids long. Germline CDR1 SGHAT, CDR2 FQNNGV. This clonotype was obtained from a boy younger than 10 with acute lymphoblastic leukemia, due to receive a stem cell transplant. Sequenced material: PBMCs, taken before TCRalphabeta/CD19-depleted stem cell transplant. The gene calls are TRBV11-2 and TRBJ2-3; tentatively, D is TRBD1 or TRBD2 (6 bases each). The CDR3 protein is CASSLMWGAGDTQYF. The CDR3 region has the DNA TGTGCCAGCAGCCTGATGTGGGGGGCGGGAGATACGCAGTATTTT.